Presented here are 32 T cell receptor beta chains from one specimen sequenced in a study of a mutant IDH1 vaccine in newly diagnosed glioma. These TCRs' antigens remain unknown. Indicated time point: week 47, end of study. In every dose of vaccine, 300 ug of mutant IDH1 20-mer peptide was given alongside topical imiquimod. Measured with immunoSEQ multiplex PCR; TCRdb has only the in-frame clones, and not every one. Of just over 60,000 clones detected, around 83% appear once; the ten largest clones hold 3.5% to 4%. The starting material was PBMCs, obtained from a glioma patient whose treatment included an IDH1 peptide vaccine. The receptors originated from a young man with glioma.

The chain is built from TRBV29-1 and TRBJ2-5; either TRBD1 or TRBD2 may supply D (5 bases each). Trimming shortened V by 1 base and J by 5 bases, and 17 bases separated the two germline ends. The CDR3 runs 15 residues. The germline CDR1 and CDR2 sequences are SQVTM and ANQGSEA. The CDR3, as DNA: TGCAGCGTTGAAGGAGGGGATCTTACCCCGGAGACCCAGTACTTC. Encoded protein: CSVEGGDLTPETQYF. Drawing the rest from reference TRBV29-1 and TRBJ2-5, the complete variable domain is SAVISQKPSRDICQRGTSLTIQCQVDSQVTMMFWYRQQPGQSLTLIATANQGSEATYESGFVIDKFPISRPNLTFSTLTVSNMSPEDSSIYLCSVEGGDLTPETQYFGPGTRLLVL.

The V and J genes are TRBV10-3 and TRBJ1-6; TRBD1 matches at 7 bases. After removal of 4 bases from V and 8 bases from J, the junction contained 5 bases not matched to a gene. This CDR3 spans 14 amino acids. The germline CDR1 and CDR2 sequences are ENHRY and SYGVKD. CDR3 nucleotides: TGTGCCATCAGTGGACAGGGTGGGGATTCACCCCTCCACTTT. Its protein is CAISGQGGDSPLHF.

The chain employs TRBV9 and TRBJ1-5; possibly TRBD1 for D (5 bases). This CDR3 is built from 13 residues. CDR1 is SGDLS, CDR2 YYNGEE, per germline. Deletions cut 4 bases from V and 1 base from J, with 6 bases between. CDR3 protein: CASSPGSNQPQHF. The CDR3 DNA sequence: TGTGCCAGCAGCCCAGGGAGCAATCAGCCCCAGCATTTT.

This clone was observed once. This chain uses TRBV29-1 with TRBJ1-4; a possible D gene is TRBD1 (5 bases). This CDR3 is 13 amino acids long. Germline values: CDR1 SQVTM, CDR2 ANQGSEA. Trimming took off 6 bases at V and 3 bases at J, with 11 bases between the two ends. CDR3 protein: CSVIRDPNEKLFF. CDR3 DNA sequence: TGCAGCGTAATCAGGGATCCTAATGAAAAACTGTTTTTT.

The gene calls are TRBV7-9 and TRBJ1-6, with D perhaps matching TRBD1 (5 bases). The germline V gene encodes CDR1 SEHNR and CDR2 FQNEAQ (reference sequence). Trimming shortened V by 8 bases and J by 9 bases, and 14 bases separated the two germline ends. CDR3 length: 13 amino acids. The CDR3 DNA sequence: TGTGCCAGCGGGGGGGAGAAAACTTCACCCCTCCACTTT. Its protein product is CASGGEKTSPLHF.

The chain couples TRBV5-8 to TRBJ2-1; perhaps TRBD1 as D (6 bases). CDR3 length: 16 amino acids. Looked up from germline, CDR1 is SGHTS and CDR2 is YDEGEE. Trimming shortened V by 4 bases and J by 0 bases, and 14 bases separated the two germline ends. CDR3 protein: CASSPRTVSSYNEQFF. The CDR3 DNA follows: TGTGCCAGCAGCCCCCGGACAGTTAGCTCCTACAATGAGCAGTTCTTC.

V gene TRBV6-6 combines with J gene TRBJ2-2; D unresolved. The V end lost 7 bases, the J end lost 4 bases, and 10 bases lay between the germline ends. The length of the CDR3 is 13 residues. Germline lookup yields CDR1 MNHNY and CDR2 SVGAGI (reference sequence). CDR3 sequence reads: CASTWKSTGELFF. The CDR3 DNA is TGTGCCAGCACCTGGAAAAGCACCGGGGAGCTGTTTTTT.

This sequence joins TRBV7-9 and TRBJ2-2; D gene uncertain. Germline-derived CDR1 and CDR2 are SEHNR and FQNEAQ (reference sequence). Trimming left V 1 base short and J 3 bases short, with 3 bases between. The length of the CDR3 is 13 residues. This CDR3 is CASSLGYTGELFF. The CDR3 DNA reads TGTGCCAGCAGCTTAGGATACACCGGGGAGCTGTTTTTT.

This sequence joins TRBV9 and TRBJ2-2, with D possibly matching TRBD2 (5 bases). The V end was cut by 4 bases, the J end by 4 bases, with 20 bases between. The germline V gene encodes CDR1 SGDLS and CDR2 YYNGEE. This CDR3 comprises 17 residues. In nucleotides, the CDR3 is TGTGCCAGCAGCCCCACCCATCCGGGGTCGAGCACCGGGGAGCTGTTTTTT. It translates to CASSPTHPGSSTGELFF.

V is TRBV7-9 and J is TRBJ2-6; possibly TRBD1 for D (5 bases). Trimming cost V 3 bases and J 2 bases, with 11 bases left between them. Germline V CDR1 and CDR2: SEHNR, FQNEAQ (reference sequence). The CDR3 spans 16 residues. The CDR3 region is CASSLGQGAGANVLTF. The CDR3 bases are TGTGCCAGCAGCTTGGGCCAAGGGGCTGGGGCCAACGTCCTGACTTTC. The whole variable domain, remainder taken from reference TRBV7-9 and TRBJ2-6, is DTGVSQNPRHKITKRGQNVTFRCDPISEHNRLYWYRQTLGQGPEFLTYFQNEAQLEKSRLLSDRFSAERPKGSFSTLEIQRTEQGDSAMYLCASSLGQGAGANVLTFGAGSRLTVL.

In nucleotides, the CDR3 is TGTGCCAGCAGTTACAGCAGGGTTAGCCAAGAGACCCAGTACTTC. Amino acid sequence: CASSYSRVSQETQYF. The rearrangement links TRBV6-5 to TRBJ2-5, with D perhaps matching TRBD1 (5 bases). Trimming shortened V by 2 bases and J by 1 base, and 11 bases separated the two germline ends. The CDR3 is 15 residues long. Germline CDR1 MNHEY, CDR2 SVGAGI.

The chain uses TRBV5-6 and TRBJ2-7; the D is unclear. CDR1 and CDR2 (germline): SGHDT, YYEEEE. V lost 3 bases, J lost 0 bases, and 16 bases lay in between. The CDR3 is made up of 16 amino acids. The CDR3 loop reads CASSSRHRVYSYEQYF. In nucleotides, the CDR3 is TGTGCCAGCAGCTCTCGCCACCGGGTGTACTCCTACGAGCAGTACTTC. Full variable domain (rest looked up from reference TRBV5-6 and TRBJ2-7): DAGVTQSPTHLIKTRGQQVTLRCSPKSGHDTVSWYQQALGQGPQFIFQYYEEEERQRGNFPDRFSGHQFPNYSSELNVNALLLGDSALYLCASSSRHRVYSYEQYFGPGTRLTVT.

The V call is TRBV5-4, the J call TRBJ1-1; TRBD1 agrees at 8 bases. This CDR3 contains 15 residues. Trimming removed 5 bases from V and 0 bases from J; junction bases left unmatched: 6. The germline gives CDR1 SGHNT, CDR2 YYREEE (reference sequence). The chain's CDR3 is CASRAQGALNTEAFF. CDR3 nucleotides: TGTGCCAGCAGAGCGCAGGGGGCATTGAACACTGAAGCTTTCTTT.

V is TRBV7-9 and J is TRBJ2-7; no firm D call. The CDR3 contains 14 residues. V was cut by 1 base and J by 2 bases, with 9 bases left in between. In germline, CDR1 is SEHNR, CDR2 FQNEAQ (reference sequence). The CDR3 loop is CASSLGPLTYEQYF. The DNA for the CDR3 is TGTGCCAGCAGCTTAGGGCCCCTAACCTACGAGCAGTACTTC.

The chain employs TRBV15 and TRBJ2-5; 7 bases align to TRBD2. This CDR3 comprises 16 residues. CDR1 is LNHNV, CDR2 YYDKDF, per germline (reference sequence). V shed 0 bases, J shed 5 bases, and the junction held 9 bases outside the gene matches. CDR3 coding DNA: TGTGCCACCAGCAGAGATACAGCTCCCGGGGGGGAGACCCAGTACTTC. This gives the protein CATSRDTAPGGETQYF.

This clone has only a few counts. This sequence joins TRBV2 and TRBJ1-1; maybe TRBD1 (5 bases). The CDR3 consists of 14 residues. Germline V gives CDR1 SNHLY, CDR2 FYNNEI. The V end lost 9 bases, the J end lost 2 bases, and 16 bases lay between the germline ends. The CDR3, as DNA: TGTGCCAGTCGGGGGAGAGGGAGTAACACTGAAGCTTTCTTT. This sequence encodes CASRGRGSNTEAFF.

The chain links TRBV18 to TRBJ2-3; 9 nucleotides agree with TRBD1. From germline, CDR1 is KGHSH and CDR2 LQKENI. The CDR3 consists of 16 residues. Unmatched junction bases numbered 7, after V lost 2 bases and J lost 4 bases. The CDR3 bases are TGTGCCAGCTCACCAGACCGGGACAGGGTGGCAGATACGCAGTATTTT. Translation gives CASSPDRDRVADTQYF. The whole variable domain, remainder taken from reference TRBV18 and TRBJ2-3, is NAGVMQNPRHLVRRRGQEARLRCSPMKGHSHVYWYRQLPEEGLKFMVYLQKENIIDESGMPKERFSAEFPKEGPSILRIQQVVRGDSAAYFCASSPDRDRVADTQYFGPGTRLTVL.

The CDR3: CASSLRAQETQYF. CDR3 in DNA: TGTGCCAGCAGTTTACGGGCACAGGAGACCCAGTACTTC. This chain links TRBV27 with TRBJ2-5; no clear D. The germline V gene encodes CDR1 MNHEY and CDR2 SMNVEV (reference sequence). Between the trimmed V and J ends, which lost 2 bases and 5 bases, there was a span of 9 bases. This CDR3 is built from 13 residues.

The CDR3 spells CASSLAGTGRSEKLFF. The CDR3 DNA reads TGTGCCAGCAGTTTAGCAGGGACAGGGAGGTCGGAAAAACTGTTTTTT. The V call is TRBV28, the J call TRBJ1-4, with 9 bases that match TRBD1. The trim removed 2 bases at V and 8 bases at J, leaving 9 bases unmatched. The CDR3 is 16 amino acids. In germline, CDR1 is MDHEN, CDR2 SYDVKM.

The chain recombines TRBV10-1 with TRBJ2-2; 8 bases fit TRBD1. This CDR3 comprises 16 residues. The germline V gene has CDR1 WNHNN and CDR2 SYGVQD (reference sequence). The ends lost 2 bases at V and 4 bases at J; junction bases unmatched: 6. The CDR3 sequence: CASSEATGAGTGELFF. In nucleotides, the CDR3 is TGCGCCAGCAGTGAGGCGACAGGGGCGGGCACCGGGGAGCTGTTTTTT.

The table lists this clone with a count of one. The gene calls are TRBV25-1 and TRBJ1-6; the D gene is possibly TRBD1 (6 bases). The CDR3 loop spans 18 amino acids. V lost 5 bases to trimming and J lost 7 bases, with 24 bases between them. CDR1 and CDR2 (germline): MGHDK, SYGVNS. This CDR3 reads CASSLWEEAGQSNSPLHF. The CDR3, as DNA: TGTGCCAGCAGTCTCTGGGAGGAGGCAGGACAGTCAAATTCACCCCTCCACTTT.

The chain combines TRBV4-1 with TRBJ2-1; D is ambiguous. CDR1 and CDR2 from the germline V gene are MGHRA and YSYEKL. V lost 0 bases and J lost 5, with 17 bases in between. There are 17 residues in the CDR3. CDR3 sequence (DNA): TGCGCCAGCAGCCAAGATAATTCGGGTAGACAAAACAATGAGCAGTTCTTC. The encoded protein is CASSQDNSGRQNNEQFF.

With regard to this clone: Other nucleotide sequences in the sample specify the same CDR3. This chain connects TRBV18 to TRBJ2-7; no clear D gene. This CDR3 contains 12 residues. Per germline, CDR1 KGHSH and CDR2 LQKENI. The V and J ends lost 3 bases and 2 bases respectively, with 5 bases between them. The CDR3 DNA sequence: TGTGCCAGCTCACCGGCACCCTACGAGCAGTACTTC. Amino acid sequence: CASSPAPYEQYF.

CDR3 coding DNA: TGTGCCAGCTGGAAAGGGTGGGGGGGCACTGAAGCTTTCTTT. Translated: CASWKGWGGTEAFF. J is TRBJ1-1 and V is TRBV2, with a weak D call TRBD1 (5 bases). The CDR3 spans 14 residues. V was pared by 8 bases and J by 4 bases, with 17 bases between. Germline assignment: CDR1 SNHLY and CDR2 FYNNEI.

This clone was seen only once. The chain joins TRBV11-3 to TRBJ2-7; 10 bases are a match to TRBD1. J gave up 4 bases and V 4 bases, and 4 bases lay outside the gene matches. The CDR3 extends over 14 amino acids. Germline values: CDR1 SGHNT, CDR2 YENEEA. CDR3 loop: CASSSRDRGYEQYF. DNA of the CDR3: TGTGCCAGCAGCTCCCGGGACAGGGGTTACGAGCAGTACTTC.

A word on this clone: A read error may account for a junction end that differs from germline. The chain couples TRBV18 to TRBJ1-4; TRBD1 matches at 8 bases. The CDR3 is 13 residues long. CDR1 and CDR2 from the germline V gene are KGHSH and LQKENI. The CDR3 is CASSPQGGEKLFF. The CDR3 coding sequence is TGTGCCAGCTCCCCACAGGGGGGTGAAAAACTGTTTTTT.

The table lists this clone with a few counts. CDR3 nucleotide sequence: TGTGCCAGCAGCTTAGCCCGCCCTTCCTACAATGAGCAGTTCTTC. The encoded protein is CASSLARPSYNEQFF. The chain uses TRBV7-2 and TRBJ2-1; no firm D call. V lost 0 bases and J 1 base, leaving 7 bases between the germline ends. Germline V CDR1 and CDR2: SGHTA, FQGNSA. The length of the CDR3 is 15 residues.

The chain carries TRBV5-6 and TRBJ2-7; 7 bases line up with TRBD1. After removal of 4 bases from V and 1 base from J, the junction contained 8 bases not matched to a gene. Germline loops: CDR1 SGHDT, CDR2 YYEEEE. There are 15 residues in the CDR3. Written as DNA, the CDR3 is TGTGCCAGCAGCCCCGGACAGGATAATTCCTACGAGCAGTACTTC. It yields the protein CASSPGQDNSYEQYF.

This clone was recorded a few times. The V gene is TRBV7-2, the J gene TRBJ1-2; 8 bases are shared with TRBD1. Germline CDR1 SGHTA, CDR2 FQGNSA. The CDR3 has 13 amino acids. V was pared by 5 bases and J by 4 bases, with 3 bases of the junction left unmatched. The CDR3 DNA reads as TGTGCCAGCAGCCCCGGACAGGGCTATGGCTACACCTTC. It encodes CASSPGQGYGYTF.

The chain recombines TRBV11-2 with TRBJ2-2; 8 nucleotides align to TRBD1. V lost 3 bases, J lost 2 bases, and 5 bases stayed unmatched. The CDR3 loop spans 16 amino acids. CDR1 is SGHAT and CDR2 is FQNNGV in the germline V gene. This CDR3 reads CASSFRDRPNTGELFF. In DNA, the CDR3 is TGTGCCAGCAGCTTTCGGGACAGGCCAAACACCGGGGAGCTGTTTTTT.

This clone appeared once. The chain combines TRBV19 with TRBJ1-4; TRBD1 agrees at 7 bases. The CDR3 is made up of 14 amino acids. The V gene's germline CDR1 is LNHDA and CDR2 SQIVND (reference sequence). The ends lost 10 bases at V and 6 bases at J; junction bases unmatched: 11. In DNA, the CDR3 is TGTGCCACCAAACGAGGGGGCGGGTATGAAAAACTGTTTTTT. This translates into CATKRGGGYEKLFF.

The chain uses TRBV29-1 and TRBJ1-2; 9 nucleotides align to TRBD1. Germline V gives CDR1 SQVTM, CDR2 ANQGSEA. This CDR3 has 13 residues. The V and J ends lost 8 bases and 5 bases, in that order; junction bases with no gene match: 9. The CDR3 region has the DNA TGCAGCAGCCGGGACAGGGTGGGGTATGGCTACACCTTC. It specifies CSSRDRVGYGYTF.